The 11 T cell receptor beta chains below all came from one sample that was sequenced in a study of OX40 agonist ivuxolimab in advanced cancers. The assay was immunoSEQ multiplex PCR, and TCRdb's table has in-frame clones only and misses some. The table lists about 62,000 clones, roughly 85% of them singletons. The specimen comprised CD4+ or CD8+ T cells sorted from blood, sampled in a trial of the OX40 agonist ivuxolimab. Every receptor here comes from an adult with an advanced solid tumor such as melanoma, head and neck, liver or kidney cancer.

The CDR3 spells CASSPPVVNEQFF. CDR3 in DNA: TGTGCCAGCTCACCACCCGTTGTAAATGAGCAGTTCTTC. The gene calls are TRBV18 and TRBJ2-1; D ambiguous. Germline CDR1 is KGHSH and CDR2 is LQKENI. The V and J ends lost 0 bases and 7 bases respectively, with 7 bases between them. This CDR3 has 13 residues.

The chain links TRBV30 to TRBJ2-5; perhaps TRBD2 as D (5 bases). Per the germline V gene, CDR1 is GTSNPN and CDR2 is SVGIG (reference sequence). The CDR3 extends over 15 amino acids. The V gene lost 2 bases and the J gene lost 4 bases, with 17 bases spanning the gap. The chain's CDR3 is CAWSLGSSLRETQYF. The CDR3 coding sequence is TGTGCCTGGAGTCTTGGCTCTAGCCTTCGAGAGACCCAGTACTTC.

The V gene is TRBV10-3, the J gene TRBJ1-6, with 7 nucleotides matching TRBD1. The ends lost 3 bases at V and 5 bases at J; junction bases unmatched: 10. The CDR3 has 17 amino acids. The germline gives CDR1 ENHRY, CDR2 SYGVKD. The CDR3 coding sequence is TGTGCCATCAGTGAAGGGGACCGGGACAGACATAATTCACCCCTCCACTTT. It codes for CAISEGDRDRHNSPLHF.

This chain links TRBV18 with TRBJ1-2; weak D call: TRBD1 (5 bases). Germline V lookup: CDR1 KGHSH, CDR2 LQKENI. The CDR3 is 15 residues long. Between the trimmed V and J ends, which lost 5 bases and 4 bases, there was a span of 17 bases. CDR3 coding DNA: TGTGCCAGCTCAAGTCAGCAGGGAGGTACCTATGGCTACACCTTC. Protein: CASSSQQGGTYGYTF.

CDR3 nucleotides: TGTGCCAGCAGTATCAGTAGCTCCTACAATGAGCAGTTCTTC. Translation: CASSISSSYNEQFF. This sequence joins TRBV25-1 and TRBJ2-1; no clear D. CDR3 length equals 14 residues. V lost 5 bases to trimming and J lost 0 bases, with 8 bases between them. Germline CDR1 and CDR2: MGHDK and SYGVNS.

This chain uses TRBV2 with TRBJ2-4; 7 bases align to TRBD1. The CDR3 covers 14 residues. Germline V gives CDR1 SNHLY, CDR2 FYNNEI. J was trimmed by 4 bases and V by 4 bases; bases with no gene match: 4. The CDR3 is CASSGPGQKNIQYF. CDR3 nucleotide sequence: TGTGCCAGCAGTGGTCCGGGACAGAAAAACATTCAGTACTTC.

V usage is TRBV16 and J usage is TRBJ2-2; D not certain. With 3 bases removed from V and 1 base from J, the gap between germline ends came to 9 bases. The CDR3 has 15 residues. Germline values: CDR1 KGHSY, CDR2 FQNENV. CDR3 DNA sequence: TGTGCCAGCAGCCATAACCTCCTGAACACCGGGGAGCTGTTTTTT. Encoded protein: CASSHNLLNTGELFF.

The V and J genes are TRBV29-1 and TRBJ2-1, with 14 positions matching TRBD2. Germline CDR1 and CDR2: SQVTM and ANQGSEA. This CDR3 region has 17 residues. V lost 5 bases to trimming and J lost 1 base; unmatched junction nucleotides: 7. The CDR3 DNA sequence: TGCAGCGTTTCGACTAGCGGGAGGGCTTCGTCCTACAATGAGCAGTTCTTC. Translated: CSVSTSGRASSYNEQFF.

Only one count was recorded for this clone. V and J are TRBV7-9 and TRBJ2-3; possibly TRBD1 for D (7 bases). The CDR3 runs to 15 residues. V dropped 4 bases and J dropped 3 bases, with 14 bases sitting between them. CDR1 and CDR2 (germline): SEHNR, FQNEAQ (reference sequence). This CDR3 is CASSSRQGGTDTQYF. CDR3 DNA sequence: TGTGCCAGCAGCTCCAGACAGGGAGGAACAGATACGCAGTATTTT.

The rearrangement links TRBV7-3 to TRBJ2-2; TRBD2 is a possible D gene (5 bases). The CDR3 is 16 amino acids. V was clipped by 0 bases and J by 4 bases, with 12 bases between them. Per the germline V gene, CDR1 is SGHTA and CDR2 is FQGTGA. The CDR3 is CASSLTGESRTGELFF. The CDR3 DNA reads as TGTGCCAGCAGCTTAACGGGAGAGTCGCGCACCGGGGAGCTGTTTTTT.

The sample holds one count of this clone. The chain is built from TRBV29-1 and TRBJ2-4; TRBD2 agrees at 7 bases. With V trimmed by 4 bases and J by 5 bases, 5 bases remained unmatched. Germline values: CDR1 SQVTM, CDR2 ANQGSEA. There are 13 residues in the CDR3. CDR3 protein: CSVGEGPQNIQYF. The CDR3 bases are TGCAGCGTTGGGGAGGGGCCCCAAAACATTCAGTACTTC. The full variable domain, in which reference TRBV29-1 and TRBJ2-4 provide the parts outside the CDR3, is SAVISQKPSRDICQRGTSLTIQCQVDSQVTMMFWYRQQPGQSLTLIATANQGSEATYESGFVIDKFPISRPNLTFSTLTVSNMSPEDSSIYLCSVGEGPQNIQYFGAGTRLSVL.